This T cell receptor beta chain originates from a study of a mutant IDH1 vaccine in newly diagnosed glioma. Study-level background: Beginning 4-6 weeks after radiotherapy alone, or with temozolomide cycles, vaccination took place. Beforehand, treatment had been radiotherapy, temozolomide, or both; the majority received both. Study findings and constraints: It was approximately 92% of patients that developed vaccine-induced immune responses.

This clone has more than one count but fewer than ten. The antigen is not known. TCRdb's table, derived via immunoSEQ multiplex PCR, lists solely in-frame clones and lacks some. The table lists roughly 30,000 clones, more than 75% of them singletons. Germline CDR1 is MGHRA and CDR2 is YSYEKL. With 3 bases clipped from V and 6 bases from J, the junction kept 4 bases outside the gene matches. CDR3 length: 14 amino acids. Regarding time point: week 35, safety follow-up. Doses comprised 300 ug of mutant IDH1 20-mer peptide each, plus topical imiquimod. J is TRBJ1-5 and V is TRBV4-1, with 8 nucleotides matching TRBD1. Sequenced material: PBMCs, taken from a glioma patient whose treatment included an IDH1 peptide vaccine. The sequence came from a man aged 30 to 45 with glioma. The CDR3 here is CASSHDRGTQPQHF. Here the CDR3 DNA reads TGCGCCAGCAGCCATGACAGGGGAACTCAGCCCCAGCATTTT.